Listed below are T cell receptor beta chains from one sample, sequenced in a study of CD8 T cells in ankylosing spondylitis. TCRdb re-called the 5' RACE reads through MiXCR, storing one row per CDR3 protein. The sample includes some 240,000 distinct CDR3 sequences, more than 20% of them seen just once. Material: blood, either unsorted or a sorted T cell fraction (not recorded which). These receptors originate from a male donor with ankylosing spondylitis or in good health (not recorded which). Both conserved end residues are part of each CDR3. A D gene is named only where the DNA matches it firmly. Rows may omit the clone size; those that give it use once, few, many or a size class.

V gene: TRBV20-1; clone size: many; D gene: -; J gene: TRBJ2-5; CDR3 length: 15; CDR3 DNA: TGCAGTGCTAGATTGGGTTCGGACAGCCAAGAGACCCAGTACTTC; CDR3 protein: CSARLGSDSQETQYF
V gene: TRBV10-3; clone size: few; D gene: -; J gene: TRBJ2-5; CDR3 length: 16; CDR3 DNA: TGTGCCATCAGTGGGGGACTGGGAGGGGGATCGGAGACCCAGTACTTC; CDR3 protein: CAISGGLGGGSETQYF
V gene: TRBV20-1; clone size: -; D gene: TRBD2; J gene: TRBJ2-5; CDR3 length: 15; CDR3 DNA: TGCAGTGCTAGAGTGGCGGGGGGCATCCGGGAGACCCAGTACTTC; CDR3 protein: CSARVAGGIRETQYF
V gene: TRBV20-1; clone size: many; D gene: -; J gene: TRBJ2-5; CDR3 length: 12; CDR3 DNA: TGCAGTGCTAGCGGGGCAGAAGAGACCCAGTACTTC; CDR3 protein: CSASGAEETQYF
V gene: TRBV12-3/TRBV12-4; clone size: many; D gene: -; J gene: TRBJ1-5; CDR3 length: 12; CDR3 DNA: TGTGCCAGCAGTCCCTACACCGGGTCCCAGCATTTT; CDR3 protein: CASSPYTGSQHF
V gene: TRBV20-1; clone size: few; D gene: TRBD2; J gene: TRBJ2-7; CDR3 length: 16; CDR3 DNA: TGCAGTGCTCCTGACCCGACTAGCGGGGGCTCCTACGAGCAGTACTTC; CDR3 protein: CSAPDPTSGGSYEQYF
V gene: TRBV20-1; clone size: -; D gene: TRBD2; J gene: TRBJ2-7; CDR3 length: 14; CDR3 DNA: TGCAGTGCTAGAGATCCAAGCGGGGCCCACGAGCAGTACTTC; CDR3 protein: CSARDPSGAHEQYF
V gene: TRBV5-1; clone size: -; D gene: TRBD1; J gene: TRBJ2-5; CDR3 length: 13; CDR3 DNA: TGCGCCAGCAGCCCGACAGGGGACGAGACCCAGTACTTC; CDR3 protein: CASSPTGDETQYF
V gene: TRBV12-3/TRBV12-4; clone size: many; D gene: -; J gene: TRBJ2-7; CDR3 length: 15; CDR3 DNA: TGTGCCAGCAGGAAAGCCGGGACCCTTACCTACGAGCAGTACTTC; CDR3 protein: CASRKAGTLTYEQYF
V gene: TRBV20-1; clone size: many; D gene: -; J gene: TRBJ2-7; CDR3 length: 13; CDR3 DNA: TGCAGTGCTTCGGGCGGGACAGTTTACGAGCAGTACTTC; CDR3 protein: CSASGGTVYEQYF
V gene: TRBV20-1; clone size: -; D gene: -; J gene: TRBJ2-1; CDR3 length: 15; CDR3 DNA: TGCAGTGCTAGAGATCGGCCAGGGGTCTACAATGAGCAGTTCTTC; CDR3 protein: CSARDRPGVYNEQFF
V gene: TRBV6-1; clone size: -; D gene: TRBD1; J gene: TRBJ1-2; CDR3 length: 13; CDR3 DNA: TGTGCCAGCAGTGCACAGGGGGCCCTCGGCTACACCTTC; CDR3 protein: CASSAQGALGYTF
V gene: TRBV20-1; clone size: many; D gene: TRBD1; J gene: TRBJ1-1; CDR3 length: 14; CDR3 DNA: TGCAGTGCTAGTATACAGGGGGTTGGAACTGAAGCTTTCTTT; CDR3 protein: CSASIQGVGTEAFF
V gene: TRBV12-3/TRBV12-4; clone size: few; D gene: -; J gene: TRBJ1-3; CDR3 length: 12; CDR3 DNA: TGTGCCAGCACCCTGGACAGAAACACCATATATTTT; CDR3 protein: CASTLDRNTIYF
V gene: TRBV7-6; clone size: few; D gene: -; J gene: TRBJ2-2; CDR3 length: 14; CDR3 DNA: TGTGCCAGCAGCTTAGTCAGGTTCACCGGGGAGCTGTTTTTT; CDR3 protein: CASSLVRFTGELFF
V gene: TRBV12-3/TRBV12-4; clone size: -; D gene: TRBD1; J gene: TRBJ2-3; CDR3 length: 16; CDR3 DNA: TGTGCCAGCAGTCCAGTCGACAGGGTGGGCACAGATACGCAGTATTTT; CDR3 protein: CASSPVDRVGTDTQYF
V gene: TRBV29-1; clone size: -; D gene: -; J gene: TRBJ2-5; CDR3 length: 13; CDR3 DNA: TGCAGCGTTGCGTCCCAAACCCAAGAGACCCAGTACTTC; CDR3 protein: CSVASQTQETQYF
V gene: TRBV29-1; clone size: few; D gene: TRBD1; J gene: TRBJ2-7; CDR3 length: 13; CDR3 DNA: TGCAGCGTCGGAGGACAGGGACACTACGAGCAGTACTTC; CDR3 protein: CSVGGQGHYEQYF
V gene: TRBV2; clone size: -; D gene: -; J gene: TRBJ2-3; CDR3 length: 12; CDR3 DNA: TGTGCCAGCAGTTGGGGTGTAGATACGCAGTATTTT; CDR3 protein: CASSWGVDTQYF
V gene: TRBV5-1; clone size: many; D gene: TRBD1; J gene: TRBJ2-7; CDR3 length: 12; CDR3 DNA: TGCGCCAGCACCCTCGACAGGGTTGAGCAGTACTTC; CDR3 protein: CASTLDRVEQYF
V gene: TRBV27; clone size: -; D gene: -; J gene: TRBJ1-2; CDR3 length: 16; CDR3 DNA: TGTGCCAGCAGTCCCGATTTTATTGGATCCCCCTATGGCTACACCTTC; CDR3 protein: CASSPDFIGSPYGYTF
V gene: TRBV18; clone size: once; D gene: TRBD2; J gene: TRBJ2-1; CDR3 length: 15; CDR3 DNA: TGTGCCAGCTCACTTAGCGGGGGGAGTTCTCCTGAGCAGTTCTTC; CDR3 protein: CASSLSGGSSPEQFF
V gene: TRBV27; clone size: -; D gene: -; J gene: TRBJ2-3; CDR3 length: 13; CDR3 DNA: TGTGCCAGCAAGCCGTACCCCACAGATACGCAGTATTTT; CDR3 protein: CASKPYPTDTQYF
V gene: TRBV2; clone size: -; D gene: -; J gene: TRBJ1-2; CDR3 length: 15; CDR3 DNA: TGTGCCAGCAGTATATACAGGGTTGCTAACTATGGCTACACCTTC; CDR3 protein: CASSIYRVANYGYTF
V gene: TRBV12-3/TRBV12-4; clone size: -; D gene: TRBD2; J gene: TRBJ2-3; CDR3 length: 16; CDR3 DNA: TGTGCCAGCAGGCCGAGCGGGGGGCCAAGCACAGATACGCAGTATTTT; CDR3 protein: CASRPSGGPSTDTQYF
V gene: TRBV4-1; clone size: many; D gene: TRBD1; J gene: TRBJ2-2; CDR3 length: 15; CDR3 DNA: TGCGCCAGCAGCCCCCGACAGGGGAACACCGGGGAGCTGTTTTTT; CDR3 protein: CASSPRQGNTGELFF
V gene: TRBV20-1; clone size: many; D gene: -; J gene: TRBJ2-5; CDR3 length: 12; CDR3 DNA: TGCAGTGCTAGAGATGAAGAAGGGACCCAGTACTTC; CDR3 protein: CSARDEEGTQYF
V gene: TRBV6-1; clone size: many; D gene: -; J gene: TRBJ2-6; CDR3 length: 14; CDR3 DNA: TGTGCCAGCAGTGAATACTCTGGGGCCAACGTCCTGACTTTC; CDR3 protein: CASSEYSGANVLTF
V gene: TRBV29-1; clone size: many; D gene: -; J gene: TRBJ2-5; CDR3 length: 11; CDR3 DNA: TGCAGCGGGGGTAGGTGGGAGACCCAGTACTTC; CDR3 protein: CSGGRWETQYF
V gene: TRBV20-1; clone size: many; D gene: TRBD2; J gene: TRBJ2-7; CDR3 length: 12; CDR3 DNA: TGCAGTGCCCCCGGGGGGGCGACTGAGCAGTACTTC; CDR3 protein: CSAPGGATEQYF
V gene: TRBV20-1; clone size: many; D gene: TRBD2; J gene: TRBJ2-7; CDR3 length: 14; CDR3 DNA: TGCAGTGCTCGCCTCCAGCGGGGGGGAAACGAGCAGTACTTC; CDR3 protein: CSARLQRGGNEQYF
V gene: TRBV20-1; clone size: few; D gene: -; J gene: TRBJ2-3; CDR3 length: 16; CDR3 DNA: TGCAGTGCTAGCCATAGGGTGGGCCGGCGGGGAGATACGCAGTATTTT; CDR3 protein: CSASHRVGRRGDTQYF
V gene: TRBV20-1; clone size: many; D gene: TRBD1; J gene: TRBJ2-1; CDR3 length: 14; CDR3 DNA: TGCAGTGCCCTCCGACAGGGGGTCGGCAATGAGCAGTTCTTC; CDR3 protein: CSALRQGVGNEQFF
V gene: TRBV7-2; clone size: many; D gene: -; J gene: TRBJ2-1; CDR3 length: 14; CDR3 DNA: TGTGCCAGCAGCTTAGGTGGACTCTACAATGAGCAGTTCTTC; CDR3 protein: CASSLGGLYNEQFF
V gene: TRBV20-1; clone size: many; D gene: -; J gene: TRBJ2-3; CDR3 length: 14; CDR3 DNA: TGCAGCGCCTTTCGGGACGGCCTCCCAGATACGCAGTATTTT; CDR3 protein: CSAFRDGLPDTQYF
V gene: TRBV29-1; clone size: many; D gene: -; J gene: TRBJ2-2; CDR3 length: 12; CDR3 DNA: TGCAGCGCCCTTCGGGCCCACGGGGAGCTGTTTTTT; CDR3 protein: CSALRAHGELFF